The text below deals with one T cell receptor beta chain. This entry comes from a study of T cell changes during pregnancy in multiple sclerosis. Germline CDR1 reads KGHSH; CDR2 reads LQKENI. V lost 6 bases and J lost 7; bases outside the gene matches: 11. The CDR3 has 14 residues. Measured with immunoSEQ multiplex PCR; TCRdb has only the in-frame clones, and not every one. The profile shows tens of thousands of clones, about 90% of them singletons. The receptor was derived from a female donor in good health, serving as a control in a pregnancy study. Some clones in this sample may be carry-over from other donors' samples. The sample was PBMCs, taken in the first trimester of pregnancy. The rearrangement joins TRBV18 to TRBJ2-7; TRBD2 matches at 8 bases. DNA for the CDR3: TGTGCCAGCTCGCAGTCCGGGACTAGGGGGGAGCAGTACTTC. Its translation: CASSQSGTRGEQYF.